The present T cell receptor beta chain was sequenced within a study of cytomegalovirus exposure and HLA in healthy donors. Study-level background: Earlier, almost 120 million unique TCR beta sequences were recovered from approximately 180 million T cells by an analysis.

The primer mix had 60 Vbeta and 13 Jbeta primers. Study processing details: A later analysis tallied some 84 million unique TCR beta chains, around 10 million of them shared. Here immunoSEQ multiplex PCR was the method, and the copy in TCRdb shows in-frame clones only, minus some. D and trimming were read from the DNA, whereas the V and J calls and clone size are those reported in that table. The sample table includes under 200,000 clones. Study results and limitations: Later analysis demonstrated an association between a missense DCLRE1C variant and TCR beta V- and J-gene trimming. With further analysis later on, most CMV-associated TCR beta chains appeared HLA-restricted.

Regarding this clone: Antigen: not known.

The source of this sequence is a woman aged 18-29 years in good health and CMV-seropositive. Sequencing was done on a sample of PBMCs.

The CDR3 nucleotides read TGTGCTAGTGGTTTGGTACATCCGCGGCAGGGGAGCTCCTACGAGCAGTACTTC. Translated: CASGLVHPRQGSSYEQYF. The rearrangement joins TRBV12-5 to TRBJ2-7; tentatively, D is TRBD1 (6 bases). This CDR3 is built from 18 residues. Germline CDR1 and CDR2: LGHNT and FRNRAP. The V and J ends lost 0 bases and 0 bases respectively, with 18 bases between them.